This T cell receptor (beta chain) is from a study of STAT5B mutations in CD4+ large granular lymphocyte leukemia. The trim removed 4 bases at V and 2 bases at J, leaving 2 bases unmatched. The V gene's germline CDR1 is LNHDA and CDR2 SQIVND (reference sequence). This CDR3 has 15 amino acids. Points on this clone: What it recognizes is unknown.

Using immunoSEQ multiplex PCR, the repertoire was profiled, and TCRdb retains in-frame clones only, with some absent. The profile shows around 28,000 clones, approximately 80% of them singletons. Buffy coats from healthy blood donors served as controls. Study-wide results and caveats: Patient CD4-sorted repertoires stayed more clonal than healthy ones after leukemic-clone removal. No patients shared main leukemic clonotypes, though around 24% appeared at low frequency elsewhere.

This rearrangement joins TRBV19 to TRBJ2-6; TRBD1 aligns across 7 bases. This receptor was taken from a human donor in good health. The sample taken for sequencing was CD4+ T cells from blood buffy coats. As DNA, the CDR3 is TGTGCCAGTAGTAACGACAGGGCTGGGGCCAACGTCCTGACTTTC. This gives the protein CASSNDRAGANVLTF.